One and the same sample provided the 2 T cell receptor beta chains below, sequenced in a study of cytomegalovirus exposure and HLA in healthy donors. The primer mix had 60 Vbeta and 13 Jbeta primers. Clones were sequenced by immunoSEQ multiplex PCR, and TCRdb holds only the in-frame ones, with some missing. The table lists 140,000 to 150,000 clones, about three quarters of them singletons. The sequencing input was PBMCs. The source is a male donor in good health and CMV-seronegative.

This rearrangement joins TRBV4-1 to TRBJ2-2; tentative D call: TRBD1 (6 bases). The CDR3 has 16 residues. Germline CDR1 is MGHRA and CDR2 is YSYEKL. The V and J ends lost 4 bases and 6 bases respectively, with 18 bases between them. The CDR3 region has the DNA TGCGCCAGCAGCCCTCGACAGGAGACACAGGCCGGGGAGCTGTTTTTT. Translated, it gives CASSPRQETQAGELFF.

Here the CDR3 DNA reads TGTGCCAGCAGAGAGCGGGGGACCCAAGAGACCCAGTACTTC. This gives the protein CASRERGTQETQYF. This chain uses TRBV27 with TRBJ2-5, with 8 bases aligning to TRBD2. Per germline, CDR1 MNHEY and CDR2 SMNVEV (reference sequence). Trimming at V came to 6 bases and at J to 1 base, leaving 4 bases not matched to a gene. The CDR3 runs 14 residues.